What follows are 5 T cell receptor beta chains derived from one specimen sequenced in a study of blood T cells in healthy people across ages. The use of a sample-barcoded 5' primer and a J-beta primer mix characterized a second PCR of about 7 to 12 cycles. TCRdb ran MiXCR on the 5' RACE reads and lists one entry per CDR3 protein. In the table there are fewer than 2,000,000 distinct CDR3 sequences, approximately 40% of which are singletons. The material sequenced was blood. Receptors originate from a human donor in good health.

CDR3: CASNNPTGKNTEAFF. The CDR3 bases are TGTGCCAGCAATAACCCGACAGGGAAGAACACTGAAGCTTTCTTT. The V call is TRBV6-5, the J call TRBJ1-1, with 7 bases fitting TRBD1. Losses at the gene ends were 7 bases for V and 1 base for J; bases not matched to a gene: 9. Looked up from germline, CDR1 is MNHEY and CDR2 is SVGAGI. The CDR3 has 15 amino acids.

The chain carries TRBV7-2 and TRBJ1-1, with a possible D match to TRBD1 (5 bases). Trimming left V 2 bases short and J 3 bases short, with 13 bases between. Germline V gives CDR1 SGHTA, CDR2 FQGNSA. CDR3 length: 15 amino acids. In DNA form, the CDR3 reads TGTGCCAGCAGCTTATCGGGGGGGAGCCACACTGAAGCTTTCTTT. Translating it yields CASSLSGGSHTEAFF.

V is TRBV29-1 and J is TRBJ1-2; perhaps TRBD1 as D (6 bases). Deletions cut 1 base from V and 2 bases from J, with 14 bases between. CDR1 and CDR2 from the germline V gene are SQVTM and ANQGSEA. The CDR3 loop spans 15 amino acids. In DNA form, the CDR3 reads TGCAGCGTTGAAGGGTCGGGGGCGCGGAACTATGGCTACACCTTC. This sequence encodes CSVEGSGARNYGYTF.

This clonotype was counted between two and nine times. The CDR3 region is CASSTDPGKYGYTF. Here the CDR3 DNA reads TGTGCCAGCAGCACAGACCCAGGGAAGTATGGCTACACCTTC. The gene calls are TRBV7-3 and TRBJ1-2; D is perhaps TRBD1 (5 bases). The V end lost 5 bases, the J end lost 5 bases, and 15 bases lay between the germline ends. There are 14 residues in the CDR3. Germline V gene sequence: CDR1 SGHTA, CDR2 FQGTGA.

The gene calls are TRBV5-8 and TRBJ2-1; unclear D gene. The germline gives CDR1 SGHTS, CDR2 YDEGEE. Trimming shortened V by 3 bases and J by 12 bases, and 16 bases separated the two germline ends. The CDR3 sequence is 13 residues long. The CDR3: CASSSLRPAGQFF. The CDR3 DNA sequence: TGTGCCAGCAGCTCACTACGCCCGGCAGGGCAGTTCTTC.